Listed below are T cell receptor beta chains from one sample, sequenced in a study of T cells in Graves' hyperthyroidism and ophthalmopathy. Each CDR3 protein is one row after TCRdb ran MiXCR on the multiplex PCR reads. Of about 840,000 distinct CDR3 sequences in the sample, about 38% were seen once. The sample comprised blood. These receptors came from a man between 18 and 29 years old with Graves' hyperthyroidism. CDR3s include the opening cysteine and the closing phenylalanine or tryptophan. The D gene is left open where the match is weak. Some rows mark clone size as missing; the rest say once, few, many or name a class of expanded clone.

d_gene: -; j_gene: TRBJ2-7; v_gene: TRBV20-1; abundance: many; CDR3nt: TGCACCCTCTCCGGAGGGACCTACGAGCAGTACTTC; CDR3aa: CTLSGGTYEQYF
d_gene: -; j_gene: TRBJ2-6; v_gene: TRBV29-1; abundance: -; CDR3nt: TGCAGCGTAGATGGGACAGGGGCCAACGTCCTGACTTTC; CDR3aa: CSVDGTGANVLTF
d_gene: -; j_gene: TRBJ1-4; v_gene: TRBV9; abundance: few; CDR3nt: TGTGCCAGCAGCGCACGACGGGGGAATGAAAAACTGTTTTTT; CDR3aa: CASSARRGNEKLFF
d_gene: -; j_gene: TRBJ2-2; v_gene: TRBV7-9; abundance: -; CDR3nt: TGTGCCAGCAGCTTGGCCGGACAGCTGATCGGGGAGCTGTTTTTT; CDR3aa: CASSLAGQLIGELFF
d_gene: -; j_gene: TRBJ1-5; v_gene: TRBV29-1; abundance: -; CDR3nt: TGCAGCGTTCTAGGGCCGAGAGAGACCCAGCATTTT; CDR3aa: CSVLGPRETQHF
d_gene: -; j_gene: TRBJ1-4; v_gene: TRBV6-6; abundance: few; CDR3nt: TGTGCCAGCAGCTTTGGACACTCTAATGAAAAACTGTTTTTT; CDR3aa: CASSFGHSNEKLFF
d_gene: -; j_gene: TRBJ1-5; v_gene: TRBV3-1; abundance: few; CDR3nt: TGTGCCAGCAGCCGCGACCCCTCCAATCAGCCCCAGCATTTT; CDR3aa: CASSRDPSNQPQHF
d_gene: TRBD1; j_gene: TRBJ2-5; v_gene: TRBV29-1; abundance: many; CDR3nt: TGCAGCGTTGAGACAGGGGGATCGGAGACCCAGTACTTC; CDR3aa: CSVETGGSETQYF
d_gene: -; j_gene: TRBJ2-7; v_gene: TRBV20-1; abundance: -; CDR3nt: TGCAGTGCTCGCGCCAAGGATCCCTACGAGCAGTACTTC; CDR3aa: CSARAKDPYEQYF
d_gene: -; j_gene: TRBJ1-3; v_gene: TRBV12-3/TRBV12-4; abundance: few; CDR3nt: TGTGCCAGCAGTTCACGGTCCTCCTCTGGAAACACCATATATTTT; CDR3aa: CASSSRSSSGNTIYF
d_gene: -; j_gene: TRBJ1-5; v_gene: TRBV6-5; abundance: -; CDR3nt: TGTGCCAGCAGTCAGACAGCAGACCAGCCCCAGCATTTT; CDR3aa: CASSQTADQPQHF
d_gene: -; j_gene: TRBJ2-7; v_gene: TRBV12-3/TRBV12-4; abundance: few; CDR3nt: TGTGCCAGCACCATAGCTGGAGCCACCTACGAGCAGTACTTC; CDR3aa: CASTIAGATYEQYF
d_gene: -; j_gene: TRBJ2-6; v_gene: TRBV29-1; abundance: -; CDR3nt: TGCAGCGACGGCTCTGGGGCCAACGTCCTGACTTTC; CDR3aa: CSDGSGANVLTF
d_gene: -; j_gene: TRBJ2-5; v_gene: TRBV20-1; abundance: many; CDR3nt: TGCAGTGCCAACCCCAGCACTAGGGGCCAAGAGACCCAGTACTTC; CDR3aa: CSANPSTRGQETQYF
d_gene: -; j_gene: TRBJ2-6; v_gene: TRBV15; abundance: -; CDR3nt: TGTGCCACCAGCAGAGATCGGGTCGGGGCCAACGTCCTGACTTTC; CDR3aa: CATSRDRVGANVLTF
d_gene: -; j_gene: TRBJ1-1; v_gene: TRBV11-3; abundance: few; CDR3nt: TGTGCCAGCAGCTTCCAACAGGGTGGTGAAGCTTTCTTT; CDR3aa: CASSFQQGGEAFF
d_gene: TRBD2; j_gene: TRBJ2-5; v_gene: TRBV10-2; abundance: -; CDR3nt: TGCGCCAGCAGTGCCGGAGCGGGGCCCTCGGAAGAGACCCAGTACTTC; CDR3aa: CASSAGAGPSEETQYF
d_gene: -; j_gene: TRBJ2-5; v_gene: TRBV11-2; abundance: few; CDR3nt: TGTGCCAGCAGCTTAGTGGGCGTTCAAGAGACCCAGTACTTC; CDR3aa: CASSLVGVQETQYF
d_gene: TRBD1; j_gene: TRBJ1-2; v_gene: TRBV10-3; abundance: few; CDR3nt: TGTGCCACCGGGACAGGCGGTTATGGCTACACCTTC; CDR3aa: CATGTGGYGYTF
d_gene: -; j_gene: TRBJ1-1; v_gene: TRBV2; abundance: few; CDR3nt: TGTGCCAGCAGTGAATTGGCAGGGGAAGGGGCCACTGAAGCTTTCTTT; CDR3aa: CASSELAGEGATEAFF
d_gene: -; j_gene: TRBJ1-1; v_gene: TRBV4-3; abundance: -; CDR3nt: TGCGCCAGCAGCCAAATGAGGGGGGGCGGCACTGAAGCTTTCTTT; CDR3aa: CASSQMRGGGTEAFF
d_gene: TRBD1; j_gene: TRBJ1-1; v_gene: TRBV6-5; abundance: -; CDR3nt: TGTGCCAGCAGTTACTCGGGGACAGGGGATGCTTTCTTT; CDR3aa: CASSYSGTGDAFF
d_gene: -; j_gene: TRBJ1-2; v_gene: TRBV11-1; abundance: once; CDR3nt: TGTGCCAGCAGCCACTCCGTCGGGAGCGATGGCTACACCTTC; CDR3aa: CASSHSVGSDGYTF